This passage covers 8 T cell receptor beta chains from one sample sequenced in a study of cytomegalovirus exposure and HLA in healthy donors. This table comes from immunoSEQ multiplex PCR, and its TCRdb copy is limited to in-frame clones, with some not included. The data contain some 270,000 clones, 70% to 90% of them singletons. The specimen was PBMCs. The receptors shown here come from a woman aged 18-35 years in good health and CMV-seronegative.

V gene TRBV18 combines with J gene TRBJ1-2; 9 positions match TRBD1. Trimming at V came to 2 bases and at J to 6 bases, leaving 10 bases not matched to a gene. The germline V gene encodes CDR1 KGHSH and CDR2 LQKENI. This CDR3 region has 16 residues. In DNA form, the CDR3 reads TGTGCCAGCTCACCAGAAAGTACAGGGGGCGCAGATGGCTACACCTTC. The encoded protein is CASSPESTGGADGYTF.

This clone has just one count. The rearrangement uses TRBV10-3 and TRBJ2-3, with D possibly TRBD2 on 6 matching bases. CDR3 length: 13 residues. Trimming shortened V by 7 bases and J by 5 bases, and 13 bases separated the two germline ends. Looked up from germline, CDR1 is ENHRY and CDR2 is SYGVKD. CDR3 amino acids: CAIKNGSVDTQYF. The CDR3 nucleotides read TGTGCCATCAAGAACGGGAGTGTAGATACGCAGTATTTT.

The genes are TRBV4-1 and TRBJ1-4; D gene uncertain. With 1 base removed from V and 5 bases from J, the gap between germline ends came to 14 bases. The germline V gene has CDR1 MGHRA and CDR2 YSYEKL. The CDR3 extends over 16 amino acids. The CDR3 reads CASSQVGTAPNEKLFF. Written as DNA, the CDR3 is TGCGCCAGCAGCCAAGTTGGAACAGCCCCGAATGAAAAACTGTTTTTT.

Worth noting for this clone: The same CDR3 is also encoded by other DNA sequences in this sample. The chain combines TRBV5-1 with TRBJ2-1; no reliable D call. Trimming took off 2 bases at V and 0 bases at J, with 3 bases between the two ends. Germline CDR1 is SGHRS and CDR2 is YFSETQ. This CDR3 region has 13 residues. The CDR3 bases are TGCGCCAGCAGCTTCAACTCCTACAATGAGCAGTTCTTC. It specifies CASSFNSYNEQFF.

This sequence joins TRBV21-1 and TRBJ2-1; no check of the table's D call, TRBD2, against the DNA was made. TRBV21-1 is tagged as a pseudogene. The CDR3 is made up of 17 amino acids. CDR3 in DNA: TGTGCCAGCAGCAGCCCTCTCCCGGGAGACTCCTACAATGAGCAGTTCTTC. Translating gives CASSSPLPGDSYNEQFF.

The chain couples TRBV9 to TRBJ1-2; possible D gene TRBD1, 6 bases. Looked up from germline, CDR1 is SGDLS and CDR2 is YYNGEE. The V gene lost 2 bases and the J gene lost 6 bases, with 23 bases spanning the gap. This CDR3 is built from 17 residues. CDR3 sequence reads: CASSVDSLTGRGNGYTF. In DNA, the CDR3 is TGTGCCAGCAGCGTCGATAGTTTAACAGGGAGGGGAAATGGCTACACCTTC.

The genes are TRBV11-2 and TRBJ2-2; TRBD2 is a possible D gene (6 bases). Germline assignment: CDR1 SGHAT and CDR2 FQNNGV. V shed 2 bases and J shed 5 bases, with 9 bases lying between them. The CDR3 has 14 amino acids. CDR3 amino acids: CASSLTSPTGELFF. The CDR3 DNA follows: TGTGCCAGCAGCTTAACTAGCCCAACCGGGGAGCTGTTTTTT.

This chain connects TRBV30 to TRBJ2-1, with D possibly matching TRBD2 (6 bases). The CDR3 sequence is 14 residues long. Trimming left V 0 bases short and J 5 bases short, with 11 bases between. The germline gives CDR1 GTSNPN, CDR2 SVGIG (reference sequence). The CDR3 sequence: CAWSVGGQNNEQFF. The CDR3 nucleotides read TGTGCCTGGAGTGTAGGAGGGCAGAACAATGAGCAGTTCTTC.